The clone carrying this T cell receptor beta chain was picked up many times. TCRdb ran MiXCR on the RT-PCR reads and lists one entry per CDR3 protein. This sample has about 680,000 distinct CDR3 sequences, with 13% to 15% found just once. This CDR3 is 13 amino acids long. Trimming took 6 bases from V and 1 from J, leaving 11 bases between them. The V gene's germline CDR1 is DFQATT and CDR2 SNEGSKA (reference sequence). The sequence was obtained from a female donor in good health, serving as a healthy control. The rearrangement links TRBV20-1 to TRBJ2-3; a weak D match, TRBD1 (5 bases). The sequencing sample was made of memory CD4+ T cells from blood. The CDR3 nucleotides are TGCAGTGCCCCGACAGCCGGCACAGATACGCAGTATTTT. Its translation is CSAPTAGTDTQYF.